These T cell receptor beta chains were read from a single sample in a study of blood T cell repertoires in COVID-19. TCRdb's copy holds only in-frame clones and misses some; the assay was immunoSEQ multiplex PCR. The sample includes approximately 210,000 clones, roughly nine tenths of them seen just once. The sequencing sample was made of peripheral blood. These receptors came from a woman aged 70-85 years with acute or convalescent COVID-19. Both conserved end residues are part of each CDR3. Each record gives: J gene, clone size, V gene, D gene, CDR3 protein, CDR3 DNA. The D gene is left open where the match is weak. Size is omitted from some rows. Given values are once, few, many or a class for expanded clones.

>TRBJ2-7|-|TRBV12-5|-
CASDSGQTYEQYF
TGTGCTAGTGACAGCGGACAGACCTACGAGCAGTACTTC
>TRBJ2-7|-|TRBV27|-
CASSVGQTFAEQYF
TGTGCCAGCAGTGTCGGACAGACCTTCGCCGAGCAGTACTTC
>TRBJ2-1|-|TRBV6-5|-
CASSFRVLGEQFF
TGTGCCAGCAGTTTCAGGGTGTTGGGTGAGCAGTTCTTC
>TRBJ1-5|few|TRBV5-1|-
CASSLAGESNQPQHF
TGCGCCAGCAGCTTGGCTGGTGAGAGCAATCAGCCCCAGCATTTT
>TRBJ2-1|few|TRBV9|TRBD2
CASSVGGGSYNEQFF
TGTGCCAGCAGCGTAGGCGGGGGCTCCTACAATGAGCAGTTCTTC
>TRBJ2-3|-|TRBV11-2|-
CASSAGARSTDTQYF
TGTGCCAGCAGCGCTGGCGCTAGGTCCACAGATACGCAGTATTTT
>TRBJ2-2|-|TRBV5-6|-
CASSLGANTGELFF
TGTGCCAGCAGCTTGGGAGCGAACACCGGGGAGCTGTTTTTT
>TRBJ1-3|-|TRBV6-6|-
CASRREGSIYF
TGTGCCAGCAGGCGGGAGGGCTCCATATATTTT
>TRBJ1-2|-|TRBV18|-
CASSPDKNYGYTF
TGTGCCAGCTCACCAGACAAGAACTATGGCTACACCTTC
>TRBJ1-3|-|TRBV2|-
CASSVDSSGNTIYF
TGTGCCAGCAGTGTGGACAGCTCTGGAAACACCATATATTTT
>TRBJ1-5|-|TRBV28|-
CASSLTGNQPQHF
TGTGCCAGCAGTTTAACAGGCAATCAGCCCCAGCATTTT
>TRBJ2-7|-|TRBV5-6|TRBD1
CASSYPSRGQFEQYF
TGTGCCAGCAGCTACCCCTCCAGGGGGCAGTTCGAGCAGTACTTC
>TRBJ1-6|-|TRBV14|-
CASSQEAFNSPLHF
TGTGCCAGCAGCCAAGAGGCCTTTAATTCACCCCTCCACTTT
>TRBJ1-1|once|TRBV18|-
CASSQGMDTEAFF
TGTGCCAGCTCACAGGGGATGGACACTGAAGCTTTCTTT
>TRBJ2-5|-|TRBV18|TRBD2
CASSPGLAGYYQETQYF
TGTGCCAGCTCACCGGGACTAGCGGGGTATTACCAAGAGACCCAGTACTTC
>TRBJ1-2|-|TRBV7-9|TRBD1
CASSPLDRDYYGYTF
TGTGCCAGCAGCCCTCTCGACAGGGACTACTATGGCTACACCTTC
>TRBJ1-1|-|TRBV10-2|TRBD1
CASSDQGDFAEAFF
TGCGCCAGCAGTGACCAGGGGGATTTCGCTGAAGCTTTCTTT
>TRBJ1-4|-|TRBV11-1|TRBD1
CASSRTGGSREEKLFF
TGTGCCAGCAGCCGGACAGGGGGCTCGAGAGAGGAAAAACTGTTTTTT
>TRBJ1-2|many|TRBV25-1|TRBD1
CASSETGTAYGYTF
TGTGCCAGCAGTGAGACCGGGACAGCCTATGGCTACACCTTC
>TRBJ1-1|-|TRBV5-1|TRBD1
CASSVQGGNTEAFF
TGCGCCAGCAGCGTACAGGGGGGGAACACTGAAGCTTTCTTT
>TRBJ2-3|-|TRBV7-8|-
CASSLARGRTDTQYF
TGTGCCAGCAGCTTAGCGCGTGGTCGCACAGATACGCAGTATTTT
>TRBJ2-3|few|TRBV27|TRBD1
CASRYRGATRWDTQYF
TGTGCCAGCAGGTACAGGGGCGCTACTAGGTGGGATACGCAGTATTTT
>TRBJ2-1|-|TRBV5-4|TRBD2
CASSLRAGSSYNEQFF
TGTGCCAGCAGCCTAAGAGCGGGGAGCTCCTACAATGAGCAGTTCTTC
>TRBJ1-1|-|TRBV12-3/TRBV12-4|TRBD1
CASRLQGRTEAFF
TGTGCCAGCAGACTACAGGGGCGGACTGAAGCTTTCTTT
>TRBJ2-2|-|TRBV14|-
CASSQGLVGELFF
TGTGCCAGCAGCCAAGGACTTGTCGGGGAGCTGTTTTTT
>TRBJ2-7|-|TRBV5-1|TRBD1
CASSLVGQGMIEQYF
TGCGCCAGCAGCTTGGTAGGACAGGGGATGATCGAGCAGTACTTC
>TRBJ1-2|few|TRBV6-2/TRBV6-3|TRBD1
CASRRDRDYGYTF
TGTGCCAGCCGCCGGGACAGGGACTATGGCTACACCTTC
>TRBJ1-1|once|TRBV5-1|-
CASSLQGGTTEAFF
TGCGCCAGCAGCTTGCAGGGAGGGACCACTGAAGCTTTCTTT
>TRBJ2-7|-|TRBV5-1|TRBD2
CASSLPPSGSIDEQYF
TGCGCCAGCAGCTTGCCCCCTAGCGGGAGTATTGATGAGCAGTACTTC
>TRBJ1-2|-|TRBV28|-
CASSSYSLYGYTF
TGTGCCAGCAGTTCTTACAGTCTCTATGGCTACACCTTC
>TRBJ2-5|-|TRBV5-1|-
CASSLNEVPGTQYF
TGCGCCAGCAGCTTGAATGAAGTACCCGGGACCCAGTACTTC
>TRBJ1-2|-|TRBV25-1|TRBD1
CASRGTGSGYGYTF
TGTGCCAGCAGGGGGACAGGGTCTGGGTATGGCTACACCTTC
>TRBJ1-2|-|TRBV3-1/TRBV3-2|-
CASSRVGGGNYGYTF
TGTGCCAGCAGCCGAGTTGGGGGGGGTAACTATGGCTACACCTTC
>TRBJ2-5|-|TRBV7-3|-
CASSPRGGNEETQYF
TGTGCCAGCAGCCCCCGAGGCGGGAACGAAGAGACCCAGTACTTC
>TRBJ2-7|-|TRBV11-3|TRBD2
CASSYSGTYEQYF
TGTGCCAGCAGCTATAGCGGGACCTACGAGCAGTACTTC
>TRBJ1-3|-|TRBV9|-
CASSVSQWGNTIYF
TGTGCCAGCAGCGTAAGTCAGTGGGGAAACACCATATATTTT
>TRBJ1-2|-|TRBV15|TRBD1
CATSRDRTGYGYTF
TGTGCCACCAGCAGAGATCGGACAGGGTATGGCTACACCTTC
>TRBJ1-5|-|TRBV12-5|-
CASGQGSNQPQHF
TGTGCTAGTGGCCAGGGTAGCAATCAGCCCCAGCATTTT
>TRBJ1-2|-|TRBV12-3/TRBV12-4|-
CASSFGQNYGYTF
TGTGCCAGCAGTTTCGGACAGAACTATGGCTACACCTTC
>TRBJ1-2|-|TRBV27|TRBD1
CASRPGGQVIGWGYTF
TGTGCCAGCAGACCGGGGGGACAGGTCATAGGATGGGGCTACACCTTC
>TRBJ2-1|-|TRBV7-8|TRBD2
CASSLTTSGNQFF
TGTGCCAGCAGCTTAACTACTAGCGGGAACCAGTTCTTC
>TRBJ2-6|-|TRBV28|-
CASTRSSGANVLTF
TGTGCCAGCACCCGGAGCTCTGGGGCCAACGTCCTGACTTTC
>TRBJ1-2|once|TRBV5-6|-
CASSLLIPRGVDNSYGYTF
TGTGCCAGCAGCTTATTGATCCCTCGGGGGGTTGATAATAGCTATGGCTACACCTTC
>TRBJ2-5|-|TRBV5-6|-
CASSAPSQETQYF
TGTGCCAGCAGCGCCCCTAGCCAAGAGACCCAGTACTTC
>TRBJ2-7|-|TRBV5-1|-
CASSLEGQAAYEQYF
TGCGCCAGCAGCTTGGAGGGGCAGGCCGCCTACGAGCAGTACTTC
>TRBJ1-1|-|TRBV5-1|TRBD1
CASSVLQGSNTEAFF
TGCGCCAGCAGCGTCTTACAGGGGTCGAACACTGAAGCTTTCTTT
>TRBJ1-1|-|TRBV11-1|-
CASSLGEGANTEAFF
TGTGCCAGCAGCTTAGGCGAGGGTGCGAACACTGAAGCTTTCTTT
>TRBJ1-2|-|TRBV11-3|TRBD1
CASSPGQGAEGYTF
TGTGCCAGCAGCCCGGGACAGGGGGCTGAGGGCTACACCTTC
>TRBJ1-2|few|TRBV6-5|TRBD1
CASTMTGGDGYTF
TGTGCCAGCACCATGACAGGGGGCGATGGCTACACCTTC
>TRBJ1-1|few|TRBV29-1|-
CSVKPWRQEPSAEAFF
TGCAGCGTTAAACCGTGGCGACAGGAACCAAGCGCTGAAGCTTTCTTT
>TRBJ1-2|once|TRBV19|-
CASSIRGSYGYTF
TGTGCCAGTAGTATCAGGGGCAGCTATGGCTACACCTTC
>TRBJ2-3|-|TRBV4-1|TRBD2
CASRQREGVTDTQYF
TGCGCCAGCAGGCAAAGGGAGGGCGTCACAGATACGCAGTATTTT
>TRBJ1-2|once|TRBV10-2|TRBD1
CAHRDSLNYGYTF
TGCGCCCACCGGGACAGCCTTAACTATGGCTACACCTTC